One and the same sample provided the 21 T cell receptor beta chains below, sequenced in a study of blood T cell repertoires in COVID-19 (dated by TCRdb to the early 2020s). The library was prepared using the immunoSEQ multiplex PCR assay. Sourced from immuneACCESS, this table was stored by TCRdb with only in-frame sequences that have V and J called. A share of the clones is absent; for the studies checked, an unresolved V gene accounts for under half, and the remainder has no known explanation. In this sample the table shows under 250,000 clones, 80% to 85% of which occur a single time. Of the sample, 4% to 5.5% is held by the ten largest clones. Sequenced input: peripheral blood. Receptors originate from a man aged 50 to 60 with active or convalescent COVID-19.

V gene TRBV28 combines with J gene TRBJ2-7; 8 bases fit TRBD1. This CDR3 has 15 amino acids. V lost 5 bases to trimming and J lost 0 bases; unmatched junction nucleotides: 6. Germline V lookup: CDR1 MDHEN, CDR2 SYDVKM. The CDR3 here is CASSPAGGSSYEQYF. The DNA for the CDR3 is TGTGCCAGCAGTCCGGCAGGGGGCTCCTCCTACGAGCAGTACTTC.

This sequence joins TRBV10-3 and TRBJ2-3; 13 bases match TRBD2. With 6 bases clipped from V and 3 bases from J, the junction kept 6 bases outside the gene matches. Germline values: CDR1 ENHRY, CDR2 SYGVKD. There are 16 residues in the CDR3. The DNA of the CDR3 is TGTGCCATCAGGGCGACTAGCGGGGGGCCGACAGATACGCAGTATTTT. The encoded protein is CAIRATSGGPTDTQYF.

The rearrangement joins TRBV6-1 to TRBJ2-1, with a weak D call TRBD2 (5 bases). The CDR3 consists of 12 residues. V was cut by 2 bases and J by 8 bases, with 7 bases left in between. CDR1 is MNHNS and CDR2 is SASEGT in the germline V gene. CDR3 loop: CASSERGDEQFF. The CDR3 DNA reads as TGTGCCAGCAGTGAACGGGGAGATGAGCAGTTCTTC.

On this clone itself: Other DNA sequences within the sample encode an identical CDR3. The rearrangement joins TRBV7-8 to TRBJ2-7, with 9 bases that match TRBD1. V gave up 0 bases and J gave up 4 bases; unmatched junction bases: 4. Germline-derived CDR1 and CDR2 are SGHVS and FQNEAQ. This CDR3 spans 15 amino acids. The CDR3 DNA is TGTGCCAGCAGCTTAGCGCTGGGGACAGGGTACGAGCAGTACTTC. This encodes CASSLALGTGYEQYF.

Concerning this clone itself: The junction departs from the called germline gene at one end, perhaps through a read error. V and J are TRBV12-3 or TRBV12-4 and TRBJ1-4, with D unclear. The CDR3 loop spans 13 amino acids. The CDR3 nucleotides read TGTGCAAGCAACAGTGCAACTAATGAAAAACTGTTTTTT. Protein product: CASNSATNEKLFF.

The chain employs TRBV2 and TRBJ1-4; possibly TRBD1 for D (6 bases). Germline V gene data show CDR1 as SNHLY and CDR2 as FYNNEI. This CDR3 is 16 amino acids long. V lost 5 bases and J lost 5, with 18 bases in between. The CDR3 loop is CASSPGTGNGNEKLFF. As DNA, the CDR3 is TGTGCCAGCAGTCCTGGAACAGGGAATGGGAATGAAAAACTGTTTTTT.

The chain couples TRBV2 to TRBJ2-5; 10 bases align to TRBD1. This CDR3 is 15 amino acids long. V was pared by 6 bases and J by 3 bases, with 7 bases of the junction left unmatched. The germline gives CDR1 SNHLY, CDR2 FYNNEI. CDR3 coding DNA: TGTGCCAGCAGGAGTCGGGGACAGGGGAAAGAGACCCAGTACTTC. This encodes CASRSRGQGKETQYF. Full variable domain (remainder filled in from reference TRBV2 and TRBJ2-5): EPEVTQTPSHQVTQMGQEVILRCVPISNHLYFYWYRQILGQKVEFLVSFYNNEISEKSEIFDDQFSVERPDGSNFTLKIRSTKLEDSAMYFCASRSRGQGKETQYFGPGTRLLVL.

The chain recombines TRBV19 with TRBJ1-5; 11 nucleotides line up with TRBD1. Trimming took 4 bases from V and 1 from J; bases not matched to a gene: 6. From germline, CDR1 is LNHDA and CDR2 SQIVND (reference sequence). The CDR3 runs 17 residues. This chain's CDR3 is CASSRGQGAGSNQPQHF. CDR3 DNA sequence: TGTGCCAGTAGTAGAGGACAGGGGGCGGGGAGCAATCAGCCCCAGCATTTT.

DNA for the CDR3: TGTGCCAGCAGCTTAAGCGGGGGGGCAGCTGATACGCAGTATTTT. Translation: CASSLSGGAADTQYF. The chain recombines TRBV5-5 with TRBJ2-3; 10 positions agree with TRBD2. The CDR3 extends over 15 amino acids. V trimming: 2 bases; J trimming: 6 bases; junction bases outside the gene matches: 6. Germline CDR1 reads SGHKS; CDR2 reads YYEKEE (reference sequence).

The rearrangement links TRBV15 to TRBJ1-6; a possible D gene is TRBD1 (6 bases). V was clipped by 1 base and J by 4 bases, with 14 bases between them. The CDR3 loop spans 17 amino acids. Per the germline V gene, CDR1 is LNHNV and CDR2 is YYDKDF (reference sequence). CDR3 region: CATSRVNSGTYNSPLHF. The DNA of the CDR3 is TGTGCCACCAGCAGAGTTAATTCTGGGACATATAATTCACCCCTCCACTTT.

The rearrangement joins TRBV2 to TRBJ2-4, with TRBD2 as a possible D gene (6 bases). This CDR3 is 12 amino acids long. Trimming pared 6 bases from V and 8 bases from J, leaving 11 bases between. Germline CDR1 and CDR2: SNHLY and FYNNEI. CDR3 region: CASSGDWDIQYF. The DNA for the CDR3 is TGTGCCAGCAGCGGGGACTGGGACATTCAGTACTTC.

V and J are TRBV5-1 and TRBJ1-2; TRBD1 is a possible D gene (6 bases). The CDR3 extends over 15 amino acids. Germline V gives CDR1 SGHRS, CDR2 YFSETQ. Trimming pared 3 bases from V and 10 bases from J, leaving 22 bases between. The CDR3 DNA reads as TGCGCCAGCAGCTGGGACTGGAGCGTAGGGGGGGTCTACACCTTC. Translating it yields CASSWDWSVGGVYTF.

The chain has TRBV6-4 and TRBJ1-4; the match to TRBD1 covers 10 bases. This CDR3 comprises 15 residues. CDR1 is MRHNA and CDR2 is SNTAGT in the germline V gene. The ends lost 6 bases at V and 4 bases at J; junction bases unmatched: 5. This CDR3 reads CASRPGTGDNEKLFF. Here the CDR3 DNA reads TGTGCCAGCAGACCCGGGACAGGGGATAATGAAAAACTGTTTTTT.

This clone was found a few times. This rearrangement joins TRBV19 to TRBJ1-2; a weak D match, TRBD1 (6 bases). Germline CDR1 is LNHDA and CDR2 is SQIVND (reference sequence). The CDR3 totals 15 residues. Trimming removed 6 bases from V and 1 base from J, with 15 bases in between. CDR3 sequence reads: CASRPRGTNNYGYTF. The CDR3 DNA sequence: TGTGCCAGTAGGCCTAGGGGGACTAATAACTATGGCTACACCTTC.

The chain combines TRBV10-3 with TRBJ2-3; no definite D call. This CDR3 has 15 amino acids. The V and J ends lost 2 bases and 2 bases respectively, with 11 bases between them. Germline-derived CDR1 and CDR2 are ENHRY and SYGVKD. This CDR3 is CAISEARGTTDTQYF. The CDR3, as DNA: TGTGCCATCAGTGAGGCTCGAGGTACCACAGATACGCAGTATTTT.

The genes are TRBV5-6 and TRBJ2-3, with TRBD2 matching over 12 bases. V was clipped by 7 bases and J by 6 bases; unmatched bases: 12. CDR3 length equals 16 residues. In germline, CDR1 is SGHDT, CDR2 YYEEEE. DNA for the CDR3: TGTGCCAGCGGCGTGATCTCTAGCGGGGGGGCGGATACGCAGTATTTT. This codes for CASGVISSGGADTQYF.

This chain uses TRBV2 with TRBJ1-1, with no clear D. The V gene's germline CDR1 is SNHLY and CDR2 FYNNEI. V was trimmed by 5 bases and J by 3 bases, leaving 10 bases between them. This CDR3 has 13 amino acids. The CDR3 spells CASSTGMDTEAFF. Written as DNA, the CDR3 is TGTGCCAGCAGTACTGGTATGGACACTGAAGCTTTCTTT.

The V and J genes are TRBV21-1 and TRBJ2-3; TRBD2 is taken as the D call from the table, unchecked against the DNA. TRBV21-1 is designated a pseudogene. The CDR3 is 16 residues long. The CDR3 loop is CASSRIGTSGGDTQYF. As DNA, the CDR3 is TGTGCCAGCAGCCGAATAGGGACTAGCGGTGGAGATACGCAGTATTTT.

CDR3 DNA sequence: TGTGCCAGCAGCTTAGGACAGGCAACAGATACGCAGTATTTT. This encodes CASSLGQATDTQYF. The J gene is TRBJ2-3, the V gene TRBV11-1; a weak D match, TRBD1 (6 bases). Trimming shortened V by 1 base and J by 3 bases, and 8 bases separated the two germline ends. Germline lookup yields CDR1 SGHAT and CDR2 FQDESV (reference sequence). This CDR3 comprises 14 residues.

The CDR3 DNA is TGTGCCAGCAGCCAAGGCCGGGACAGACGACAGCCCCAGCATTTT. Encoded protein: CASSQGRDRRQPQHF. The chain recombines TRBV4-2 with TRBJ1-5; 7 positions match TRBD1. This CDR3 is 15 amino acids long. Germline lookup yields CDR1 LGHNA and CDR2 YNFKEQ. J gave up 7 bases and V 1 base, and 7 bases lay outside the gene matches.

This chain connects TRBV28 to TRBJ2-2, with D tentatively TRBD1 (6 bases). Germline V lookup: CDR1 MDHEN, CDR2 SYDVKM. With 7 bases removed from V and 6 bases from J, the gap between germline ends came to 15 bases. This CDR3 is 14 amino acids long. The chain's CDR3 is CASIGGPHPGELFF. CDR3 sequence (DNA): TGTGCCAGCATTGGGGGCCCACATCCCGGGGAGCTGTTTTTT.